The following is a TCR beta chain sequence with its context. Antigen: not known. The table came from immunoSEQ multiplex PCR; TCRdb's copy has only in-frame clones and leaves some out. The sample contains tens of thousands of clones, more than 75% of which appear only once. This sample stems from a study of OX40 agonist ivuxolimab in advanced cancers. Study-level information: Patients in dose escalation had liver, melanoma, kidney or head and neck cancers. Prior therapy, whether anti-PD-1, anti-PD-L1 or anti-CTLA-4, was allowed, and less than 45% had some.

Study-wide results and caveats: Compared with others, partial responders at 0.1-3.0 mg/kg displayed clonal expansion among the lowest. Dose levels from 0.1 to 3.0 mg/kg saw CD4+ and CD8+ blood T cells expand clonally by week 6.

V was shortened by 1 base and J by 3 bases, with 13 bases between the two germline ends. Germline CDR1 and CDR2: SGHTA and FQGNSA. The CDR3 loop spans 15 amino acids. The receptor comes from an adult with an advanced solid tumor such as melanoma, head and neck, liver or kidney cancer. Sample: CD4+ or CD8+ T cells sorted from blood, taken in a trial of the OX40 agonist ivuxolimab. The gene calls are TRBV7-2 and TRBJ2-7; the D gene is possibly TRBD1 (5 bases). Here the CDR3 DNA reads TGTGCCAGCAGCTTAGGGGGCAACTCTGACTACGAGCAGTACTTC. Protein product: CASSLGGNSDYEQYF.